This TCR beta chain was recovered during a study of blood T cell repertoires in COVID-19. This CDR3 contains 14 residues. With V trimmed by 11 bases and J by 7 bases, 12 bases remained unmatched. The germline V gene encodes CDR1 SEHNR and CDR2 FQNEAQ (reference sequence). The table came from immunoSEQ multiplex PCR; TCRdb's copy has only in-frame clones and leaves some out. The data contain 86,000 or so clones, about 89% of them singletons. The rearrangement joins TRBV7-9 to TRBJ1-5, with 9 nucleotides matching TRBD1. The source of this sequence is a man aged 50 or older with active or convalescent COVID-19. Sequenced: peripheral blood. Written as DNA, the CDR3 is TGTGCCTCGGGGGGACAGGGAGAAAGCCAGCCCCAGCATTTT. It encodes CASGGQGESQPQHF.